Following are 25 T cell receptor beta chains from one sample sequenced in a study of T cell repertoires in cytomegalovirus infection (dated by TCRdb to between 2019 and 2020). TCRdb names Illumina HiSeq 1500 as the instrument used. Clones were called with MiXCR by TCRdb after fastp trimmed the public reads at Q25, and only in-frame beta chains were retained. For every CDR3 protein sequence, its rows merge into one entry that carries the most common genes and DNA. This sample lists about 570,000 distinct CDR3 sequences; roughly 42% were detected once. The leading ten clones occupy 48% of the sample. The sample's treatment or condition label, in plain terms: in vitro stimulation with specific CMV peptide epitopes to enrich CMV-specific T cells. These receptors lack a known antigen. The material was cultured PBMCs, obtained from culture after CMV antigen stimulation. These receptors were collected from a human donor in good health (CMV status not recorded). Some clones in this sample may be carry-over from other donors' samples.

This clonotype was counted many times. The rearrangement uses TRBV7-2 and TRBJ2-3; maybe TRBD2 (5 bases). CDR3 length equals 16 residues. The V gene's germline CDR1 is SGHTA and CDR2 FQGNSA. V was shortened by 5 bases and J by 5 bases, with 20 bases between the two germline ends. CDR3 sequence reads: CASSPGIFVGGDTQYF. The DNA of the CDR3 is TGTGCCAGCAGCCCAGGAATTTTTGTTGGAGGAGATACGCAGTATTTT. Using reference TRBV7-2 and TRBJ2-3 for the parts outside the CDR3, the full variable domain is GAGVSQSPSNKVTEKGKDVELRCDPISGHTALYWYRQSLGQGLEFLIYFQGNSAPDKSGLPSDRFSAERTGGSVSTLTIQRTQQEDSAVYLCASSPGIFVGGDTQYFGPGTRLTVL.

This clonotype was seen a handful of times. V is TRBV7-7 and J is TRBJ2-5, with 7 bases lining up with TRBD2. Germline values: CDR1 SSHAT, CDR2 FNYEAQ (reference sequence). This CDR3 region has 13 residues. The ends lost 7 bases at V and 2 bases at J; junction bases unmatched: 4. CDR3 sequence (DNA): TGTGCCAGCACTCCGGGACTACAAGAGACCCAGTACTTC. This sequence encodes CASTPGLQETQYF.

This clonotype has at least ten counts. The CDR3 coding sequence is TGTGCCAGCAAACTAGCGGGGGGTTCAGATACGCAGTATTTT. Its translation is CASKLAGGSDTQYF. The gene calls are TRBV7-2 and TRBJ2-3; 12 bases align to TRBD2. Germline V CDR1 and CDR2: SGHTA, FQGNSA. V gave up 7 bases and J gave up 4 bases; unmatched junction bases: 3. The CDR3 has 14 amino acids.

This clonotype was seen ten or more times. The chain employs TRBV7-2 and TRBJ2-1, with 7 nucleotides matching TRBD1. V lost 4 bases, J lost 6 bases, and 9 bases stayed unmatched. Germline CDR1 reads SGHTA; CDR2 reads FQGNSA. This CDR3 comprises 15 residues. As DNA, the CDR3 is TGTGCCAGCAGCTCCCTAGGGGGCGCCTTCAATGAGCAGTTCTTC. Amino acid sequence: CASSSLGGAFNEQFF.

In its sample, this clonotype was seen a few times. The V and J genes are TRBV6-2 or TRBV6-3 and TRBJ2-7; 9 bases align to TRBD2. V dropped 6 bases and J dropped 3; count of bases not matched to a gene: 6. Germline CDR1 and CDR2: MNHEY and SVGEGT. CDR3 length equals 14 residues. The CDR3 loop reads CASRGSGGYYEQYF. In nucleotides, the CDR3 is TGTGCCAGCAGAGGTAGCGGGGGATACTACGAGCAGTACTTC.

The chain couples TRBV6-4 to TRBJ2-3, with a weak D call TRBD1 (5 bases). CDR1 and CDR2 (germline): MRHNA, SNTAGT. CDR3 length: 14 amino acids. V was cut by 2 bases and J by 2 bases, with 8 bases left in between. The CDR3, as DNA: TGTGCCAGCAGTGACAGGGGCAACACAGATACGCAGTATTTT. It translates to CASSDRGNTDTQYF.

This rearrangement joins TRBV5-1 to TRBJ1-1, with a tentative D call TRBD1 (5 bases). The CDR3 length is 18 residues. Trimming left V 4 bases short and J 3 bases short, with 25 bases between. Looked up from germline, CDR1 is SGHRS and CDR2 is YFSETQ. CDR3 region: CASSLTVGTSKRDTEAFF. The CDR3 nucleotides read TGCGCCAGCAGCCTAACGGTGGGGACCTCCAAACGGGACACTGAAGCTTTCTTT.

CDR3 DNA: TGCGCCAGCAGTAGCGGGAGGGCCTGGTACAATGAGCAGTTCTTC. It codes for CASSSGRAWYNEQFF. J is TRBJ2-1 and V is TRBV5-1; TRBD2 matches 11 bases. The ends lost 5 bases at V and 4 bases at J; junction bases unmatched: 5. Germline-derived CDR1 and CDR2 are SGHRS and YFSETQ. The CDR3 runs to 15 residues.

This clonotype was counted a few times. The chain joins TRBV6-2 or TRBV6-3 to TRBJ2-2; D is unclear. CDR3 length: 11 amino acids. Germline V lookup: CDR1 MNHEY, CDR2 SVGEGT. V gave up 8 bases and J gave up 5 bases, with 6 bases separating them. The CDR3 loop is CASVSTGELFF. The CDR3, as DNA: TGTGCCAGCGTTAGTACCGGGGAGCTGTTTTTT.

The chain carries TRBV6-2 or TRBV6-3 and TRBJ2-5; 11 bases map to TRBD2. The CDR3 is 17 amino acids. The ends lost 5 bases at V and 2 bases at J; junction bases unmatched: 10. Germline values: CDR1 MNHEY, CDR2 SVGEGT. CDR3 sequence: CASSQPILAGEQETQYF. The CDR3 nucleotides are TGTGCCAGCAGTCAACCCATACTAGCGGGGGAGCAAGAGACCCAGTACTTC.

The table lists this clonotype with many counts. V and J are TRBV7-2 and TRBJ2-5; D is unresolved. Trimming removed 5 bases from V and 5 bases from J, with 12 bases in between. Germline V gene data show CDR1 as SGHTA and CDR2 as FQGNSA. This CDR3 region has 13 residues. CDR3 DNA sequence: TGTGCCAGCAGCCCGCGCCGCGCGGAGACCCAGTACTTC. This translates into CASSPRRAETQYF.

For the CDR3, the DNA is TGCGCCAGCAGCCAAGGTATCTCCTTCGTGGATACGCAGTATTTT. This translates into CASSQGISFVDTQYF. V gene TRBV4-3 combines with J gene TRBJ2-3; no firm D call. Trimming left V 1 base short and J 6 bases short, with 14 bases between. The CDR3 extends over 15 amino acids. The germline V gene encodes CDR1 LGHNA and CDR2 YSLEER.

This chain uses TRBV29-1 with TRBJ1-1, with D perhaps matching TRBD1 (6 bases). Trimming cost V 3 bases and J 0 bases, with 8 bases left between them. The CDR3 totals 13 residues. Germline CDR1 and CDR2: SQVTM and ANQGSEA. The CDR3 is CSVEEGVNTEAFF. DNA of the CDR3: TGCAGCGTTGAGGAGGGGGTGAACACTGAAGCTTTCTTT.

This clonotype was picked up a small number of times. This chain uses TRBV7-6 with TRBJ2-4; 10 positions match TRBD2. Germline assignment: CDR1 SGHVS and CDR2 FNYEAQ. The ends lost 4 bases at V and 0 bases at J; junction bases unmatched: 12. The CDR3 loop spans 19 amino acids. As DNA, the CDR3 is TGTGCCAGCAGCTCTATAGCGGGAGGTAGCGGTTTAGCCAAAAACATTCAGTACTTC. The encoded protein is CASSSIAGGSGLAKNIQYF.

This chain connects TRBV5-5 to TRBJ1-3, with a tentative D call TRBD1 (5 bases). CDR3 size: 13 residues. Trimming took off 4 bases at V and 8 bases at J, with 13 bases between the two ends. Germline lookup yields CDR1 SGHKS and CDR2 YYEKEE (reference sequence). CDR3 loop: CASSGDSLDTIYF. As DNA, the CDR3 is TGTGCCAGCAGCGGAGACAGCTTGGACACCATATATTTT.

The V call is TRBV11-2, the J call TRBJ2-7; TRBD1 is a possible D gene (6 bases). CDR1 is SGHAT and CDR2 is FQNNGV in the germline V gene. V lost 6 bases and J 3 bases, leaving 12 bases between the germline ends. The CDR3 is 13 residues long. In DNA form, the CDR3 reads TGTGCCAGCAGGGCCGAGGGGGACTACGAGCAGTACTTC. Its translation: CASRAEGDYEQYF.

As DNA, the CDR3 is TGTGCCAGCAGTTTCCCTTCTCGCGGGGTTATCTCCTACAATGAGCAGTTCTTC. Translation: CASSFPSRGVISYNEQFF. The V and J genes are TRBV28 and TRBJ2-1; tentative D call: TRBD2 (6 bases). Per germline, CDR1 MDHEN and CDR2 SYDVKM. V lost 3 bases and J lost 0, with 18 bases in between. The CDR3 covers 18 residues.

V gene TRBV6-2 or TRBV6-3 combines with J gene TRBJ2-5; TRBD2 agrees at 7 bases. The CDR3 has 15 amino acids. V lost 6 bases to trimming and J lost 2 bases; unmatched junction nucleotides: 9. Germline-derived CDR1 and CDR2 are MNHEY and SVGEGT. The CDR3 loop reads CASSHLERGQETQYF. The CDR3 DNA reads TGTGCCAGCAGCCACCTTGAGCGGGGACAAGAGACCCAGTACTTC.

This sequence joins TRBV11-2 and TRBJ2-2; D unclear. Trimming removed 1 base at V and 8 bases at J, with 11 bases between. The CDR3 consists of 14 residues. Per the germline V gene, CDR1 is SGHAT and CDR2 is FQNNGV. CDR3 sequence reads: CASSLVLTSGELFF. The CDR3 DNA sequence: TGTGCCAGCAGCTTAGTTTTGACCTCGGGGGAGCTGTTTTTT.

The chain uses TRBV4-2 and TRBJ1-2; D is possibly TRBD1 (6 bases). The length of the CDR3 is 14 residues. Between the trimmed V and J ends, which lost 1 base and 4 bases, there was a span of 10 bases. The germline gives CDR1 LGHNA, CDR2 YNFKEQ. The CDR3 bases are TGTGCCAGCAGCCAAGGCCAGGGGATCTATGGCTACACCTTC. The encoded protein is CASSQGQGIYGYTF.

This clonotype was detected a few times. The rearrangement links TRBV7-2 to TRBJ2-1; D is unresolved. The germline V gene encodes CDR1 SGHTA and CDR2 FQGNSA. There are 13 residues in the CDR3. Between the trimmed V and J ends, which lost 0 bases and 10 bases, there was a span of 10 bases. In DNA form, the CDR3 reads TGTGCCAGCAGCTTAGCGCTCAGTGGGGAGCAGTTCTTC. This sequence encodes CASSLALSGEQFF.

This clonotype was seen only a few times. This sequence joins TRBV19 and TRBJ1-5; 8 nucleotides agree with TRBD1. The CDR3 runs to 18 residues. Germline V gene data show CDR1 as LNHDA and CDR2 as SQIVND (reference sequence). J gave up 3 bases and V 3 bases, and 13 bases lay outside the gene matches. CDR3 nucleotide sequence: TGTGCCAGTAGTATCCCTCTGGACAGGGCATGGGTCAATCAGCCCCAGCATTTT. Protein product: CASSIPLDRAWVNQPQHF.

This clonotype was recorded many times. V gene TRBV7-2 combines with J gene TRBJ2-7, with TRBD2 identical over 10 bases. Germline-derived CDR1 and CDR2 are SGHTA and FQGNSA. Trimming cost V 2 bases and J 4 bases; bases outside gene matches: 14. The CDR3 sequence is 18 residues long. The CDR3 nucleotides are TGTGCCAGCAGCTTACGGGGGCTAGCGGGAGATGGGGTTTACGAGCAGTACTTC. Amino acid sequence: CASSLRGLAGDGVYEQYF.

The chain joins TRBV12-3 or TRBV12-4 to TRBJ1-1; TRBD1 agrees at 9 bases. The junction had 4 bases not matched to a gene; V was cut back by 4 bases and J by 7 bases. CDR3 length equals 13 residues. In DNA form, the CDR3 reads TGTGCCAGCAGTTACAGGGGGCGATATGAAGCTTTCTTT. Amino acid sequence: CASSYRGRYEAFF.

A few counts support this clonotype. The V and J genes are TRBV6-1 and TRBJ1-1; no clear D. Between the trimmed V and J ends, which lost 1 base and 1 base, there was a span of 10 bases. The CDR3 has 15 residues. From germline, CDR1 is MNHNS and CDR2 SASEGT. CDR3 sequence: CASSEVVGWNTEAFF. DNA for the CDR3: TGTGCCAGCAGTGAAGTGGTGGGGTGGAACACTGAAGCTTTCTTT.